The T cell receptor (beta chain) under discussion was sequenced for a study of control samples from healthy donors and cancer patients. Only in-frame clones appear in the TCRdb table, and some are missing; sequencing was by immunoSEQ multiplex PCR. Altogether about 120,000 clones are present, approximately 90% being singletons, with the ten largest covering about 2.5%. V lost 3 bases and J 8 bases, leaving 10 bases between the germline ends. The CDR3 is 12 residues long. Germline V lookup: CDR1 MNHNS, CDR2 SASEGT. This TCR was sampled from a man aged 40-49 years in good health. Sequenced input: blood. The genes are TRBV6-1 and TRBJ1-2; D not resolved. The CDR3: CASSENYGGYTF. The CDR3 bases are TGTGCCAGCAGTGAGAATTATGGAGGCTACACCTTC.